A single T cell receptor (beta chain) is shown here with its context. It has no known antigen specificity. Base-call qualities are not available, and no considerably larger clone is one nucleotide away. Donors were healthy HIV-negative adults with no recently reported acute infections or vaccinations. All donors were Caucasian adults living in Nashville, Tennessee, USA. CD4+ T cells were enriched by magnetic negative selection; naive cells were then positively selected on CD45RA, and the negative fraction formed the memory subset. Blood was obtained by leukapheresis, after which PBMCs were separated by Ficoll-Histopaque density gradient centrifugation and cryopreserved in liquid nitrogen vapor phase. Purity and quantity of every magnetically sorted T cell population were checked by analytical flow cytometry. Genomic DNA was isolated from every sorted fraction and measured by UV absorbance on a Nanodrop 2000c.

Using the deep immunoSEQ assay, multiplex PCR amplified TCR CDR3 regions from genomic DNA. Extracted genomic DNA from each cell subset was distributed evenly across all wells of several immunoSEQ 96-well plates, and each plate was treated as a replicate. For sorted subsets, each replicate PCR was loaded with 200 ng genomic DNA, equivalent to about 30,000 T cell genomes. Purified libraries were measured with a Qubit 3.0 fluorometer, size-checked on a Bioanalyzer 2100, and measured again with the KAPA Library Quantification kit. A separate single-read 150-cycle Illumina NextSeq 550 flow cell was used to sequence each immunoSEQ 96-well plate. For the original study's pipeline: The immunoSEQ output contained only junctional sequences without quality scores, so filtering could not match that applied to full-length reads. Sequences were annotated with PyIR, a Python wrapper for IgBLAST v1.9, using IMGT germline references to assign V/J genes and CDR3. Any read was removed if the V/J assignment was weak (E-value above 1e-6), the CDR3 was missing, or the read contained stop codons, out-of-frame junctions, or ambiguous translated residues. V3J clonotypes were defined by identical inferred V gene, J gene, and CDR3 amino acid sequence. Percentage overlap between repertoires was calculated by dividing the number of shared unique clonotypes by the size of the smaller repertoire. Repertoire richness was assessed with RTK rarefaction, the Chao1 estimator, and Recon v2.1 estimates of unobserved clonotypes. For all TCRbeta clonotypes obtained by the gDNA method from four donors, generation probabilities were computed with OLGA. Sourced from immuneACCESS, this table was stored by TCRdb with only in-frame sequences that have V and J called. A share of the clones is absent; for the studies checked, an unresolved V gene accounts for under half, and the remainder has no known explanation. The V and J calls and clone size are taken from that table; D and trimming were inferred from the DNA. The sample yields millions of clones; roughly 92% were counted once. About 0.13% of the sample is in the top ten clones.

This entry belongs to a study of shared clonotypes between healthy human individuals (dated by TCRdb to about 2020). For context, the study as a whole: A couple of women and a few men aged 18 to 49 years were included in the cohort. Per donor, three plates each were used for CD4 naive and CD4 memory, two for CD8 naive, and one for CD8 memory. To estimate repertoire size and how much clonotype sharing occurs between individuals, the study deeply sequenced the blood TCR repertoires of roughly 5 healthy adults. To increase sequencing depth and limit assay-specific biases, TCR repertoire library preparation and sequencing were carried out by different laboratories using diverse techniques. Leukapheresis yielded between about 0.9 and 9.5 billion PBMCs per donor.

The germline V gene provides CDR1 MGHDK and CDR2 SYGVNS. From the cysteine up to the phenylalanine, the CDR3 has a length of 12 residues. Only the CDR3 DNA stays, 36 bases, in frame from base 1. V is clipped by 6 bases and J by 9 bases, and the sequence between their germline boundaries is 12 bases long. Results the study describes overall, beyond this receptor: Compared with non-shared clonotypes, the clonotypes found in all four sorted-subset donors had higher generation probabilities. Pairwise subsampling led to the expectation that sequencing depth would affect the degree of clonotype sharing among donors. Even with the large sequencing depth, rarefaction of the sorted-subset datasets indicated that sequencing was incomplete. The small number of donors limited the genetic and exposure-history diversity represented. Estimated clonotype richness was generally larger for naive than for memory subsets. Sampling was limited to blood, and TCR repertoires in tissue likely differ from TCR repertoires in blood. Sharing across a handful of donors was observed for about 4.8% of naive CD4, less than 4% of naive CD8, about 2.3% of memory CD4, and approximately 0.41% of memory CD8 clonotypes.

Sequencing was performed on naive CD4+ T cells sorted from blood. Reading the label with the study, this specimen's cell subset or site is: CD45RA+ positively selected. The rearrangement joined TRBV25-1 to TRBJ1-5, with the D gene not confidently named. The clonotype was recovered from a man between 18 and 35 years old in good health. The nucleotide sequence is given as TGTGCCAGCAGCGAGCCGGGGAGGCCCCAGCATTTT. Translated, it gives CASSEPGRPQHF.